This is a list of T cell receptor beta chains from one sample in a study of PD-L1 blockade in urothelial cancer. Sequenced by immunoSEQ multiplex PCR; TCRdb stores in-frame clones only, minus some. Of 100,000 to 150,000 clones in the sample, roughly 86% were seen once. The starting material was PBMCs, obtained around atezolizumab (anti-PD-L1) treatment. The source is a man aged 50-60 years with urothelial cancer. The CDR3 runs from the conserved cysteine through the conserved F or W. A D gene is named only where the DNA matches it firmly. Not all rows give a size; the values are once, few, many and, for expanded clones, a class.

TRBV28	TRBD2	.	TRBJ2-3	TGTGCCAGCAGTTTTGCGGGAGCGGGCACAGATACGCAGTATTTT	CASSFAGAGTDTQYF
TRBV6-5	TRBD1	once	TRBJ1-6	TGTGCCAGCAGTTATCGACAGGGATTAGGTTCACCCCTCCACTTT	CASSYRQGLGSPLHF
TRBV15	.	.	TRBJ1-2	TGTGCCACCAGCAGAGACACTATTAACTATGGCTACACCTTC	CATSRDTINYGYTF
TRBV7-9	TRBD2	.	TRBJ2-7	TGTGCCAGCAGCTTAGATGGGCGGGAGCACGAGCAGTACTTC	CASSLDGREHEQYF
TRBV5-6	TRBD1	few	TRBJ2-2	TGTGCCAGCAGCTTCTGGGGGACAGGGGCGTCGGTCGGGGAGCTGTTTTTT	CASSFWGTGASVGELFF
TRBV5-4	TRBD2	.	TRBJ2-1	TGTGCCAGCAGCTCAACCGCCGGGACTAGCGTTTACGAGCAGTTCTTC	CASSSTAGTSVYEQFF
TRBV28	.	.	TRBJ1-1	TGTGCCAGCAGCCCAGGACAGTTGTACGAGACTGAAGCTTTCTTT	CASSPGQLYETEAFF
TRBV9	TRBD2	once	TRBJ2-6	TGTGCCAGCAGCCCCCTAGCGGGAACAGGGGCCAACGTCCTGACTTTC	CASSPLAGTGANVLTF
TRBV28	.	.	TRBJ2-5	TGTGCCAGCAACCGACAGTTACAAGAGACCCAGTACTTC	CASNRQLQETQYF
TRBV28	TRBD1	.	TRBJ1-5	TGTGCCAGCAGTTTACTCAAGGGGGCTAGGGATCAGCCCCAGCATTTT	CASSLLKGARDQPQHF
TRBV27	.	.	TRBJ2-5	TGTGCCAGCAGTTTATCCGGGTCGGAGACCCAGTACTTC	CASSLSGSETQYF
TRBV4-1	TRBD2	.	TRBJ2-1	TGCGCCAGCAGCCAAGAGAGGCTGGCGGGAGGCGGCAATGAGCAGTTCTTC	CASSQERLAGGGNEQFF
TRBV6-6	TRBD1	.	TRBJ1-1	TGTGCCAGCAGAAGGGGACAGGGTAACACTGAAGCTTTCTTT	CASRRGQGNTEAFF
TRBV6-1	TRBD1	once	TRBJ2-6	TGTGCCAGCAGGGCAGGGGGATCTGGGGCCAACGTCCTGACTTTC	CASRAGGSGANVLTF
TRBV28	.	.	TRBJ1-2	TGTGCCAGCAGCAGAAACTATGGCTACACCTTC	CASSRNYGYTF
TRBV19	TRBD1	few	TRBJ1-5	TGTGCCAGTAGGGGGACAGGCCAACTTACAGCCCAGCATTTT	CASRGTGQLTAQHF
TRBV2	.	.	TRBJ2-1	TGTGCCAGCATCCAGGCCTCCTACAATGAGCAGTTCTTC	CASIQASYNEQFF
TRBV11-2	.	.	TRBJ2-6	TGTGCCAGCAGCTTAATGGGCAGGCGAAGCTCTGGGGCCAACGTCCTGACTTTC	CASSLMGRRSSGANVLTF
TRBV5-1	.	.	TRBJ1-4	TGCGCCAGCAGCCTGACAGAGCTAAATGAAAAACTGTTTTTT	CASSLTELNEKLFF
TRBV6-6	TRBD1	.	TRBJ2-7	TGTGCCAGCATGTTACAGGGGTGGTACGAGCAGTACTTC	CASMLQGWYEQYF
TRBV29-1	TRBD1	.	TRBJ1-2	TGCAGCGTTGGACAGGGCTATTTCCAAGGCTACACCTTC	CSVGQGYFQGYTF